Listed below are T cell receptor beta chains from one sample, sequenced in a study of Ad26.COV2.S vaccination and SARS-CoV-2 variants. Produced via immunoSEQ multiplex PCR; TCRdb's table is partial and in-frame only. The sample yields hundreds of thousands of clones, about 89% seen once. The sequences come from peripheral blood, collected in a trial of Ad26.COV2.S vaccine versus placebo. The receptors come from a person aged 18-60 years who received the Ad26.COV2.S COVID-19 vaccine or a placebo. Both conserved end residues are part of each CDR3. A D gene is named only where the DNA matches it firmly. Clone size, where shown, is once, few, many, or a class for clones that have expanded.

few,TRBV6-6,NA,TRBJ1-3,CASSWDLISGNTIYF,TGTGCCAGCAGTTGGGACCTTATCTCTGGAAACACCATATATTTT
NA,TRBV15,TRBD1,TRBJ1-2,CATSRQRDRSSYTF,TGTGCCACCAGCAGACAAAGGGACAGGTCGAGCTACACCTTC
NA,TRBV6-6,NA,TRBJ1-5,CASVVAFNQPQHF,TGTGCCAGCGTGGTAGCCTTCAATCAGCCCCAGCATTTT
NA,TRBV9,NA,TRBJ2-1,CASSVRDWTYNEQFF,TGTGCCAGCAGCGTCCGGGACTGGACCTACAATGAGCAGTTCTTC
NA,TRBV5-6,NA,TRBJ1-6,CASSLDRVDSPLHF,TGTGCCAGCAGCTTGGACAGGGTAGATTCACCCCTCCACTTT
NA,TRBV5-1,NA,TRBJ2-2,CASSLGTGNTGELFF,TGCGCCAGCAGCTTAGGCACAGGGAACACCGGGGAGCTGTTTTTT
NA,TRBV10-3,NA,TRBJ1-3,CAISESPRGLLSSGNTIYF,TGTGCCATCAGTGAGTCGCCCAGGGGCCTACTAAGCTCTGGAAACACCATATATTTT
NA,TRBV5-1,NA,TRBJ2-5,CASSLTPGQETQYF,TGCGCCAGCAGCTTGACACCAGGACAAGAGACCCAGTACTTC
NA,TRBV6-5,NA,TRBJ1-1,CASSYRGTPGGTEAFF,TGTGCCAGCAGTTACAGGGGGACCCCCGGAGGCACTGAAGCTTTCTTT
NA,TRBV19,NA,TRBJ1-6,CASKDGPNSPLHF,TGTGCCAGTAAAGACGGACCGAATTCACCCCTCCACTTT
NA,TRBV6-2/TRBV6-3,NA,TRBJ2-5,CASSSTQETQYF,TGTGCCAGCAGTTCTACACAAGAGACCCAGTACTTC
NA,TRBV4-1,NA,TRBJ1-1,CASSHDLNTEAFF,TGCGCCAGCAGCCACGATTTAAACACTGAAGCTTTCTTT
NA,TRBV5-1,NA,TRBJ1-6,CASSPGGGNSPLHF,TGCGCCAGCAGCCCCGGAGGGGGGAATTCACCCCTCCACTTT
NA,TRBV7-8,NA,TRBJ2-7,CASSPRRGLRYEQYF,TGTGCCAGCAGCCCCCGGAGGGGCCTACGCTACGAGCAGTACTTC
NA,TRBV4-3,NA,TRBJ1-1,CASSQASRVNTEAFF,TGCGCCAGCAGCCAAGCGTCCAGGGTGAACACTGAAGCTTTCTTT
once,TRBV7-9,NA,TRBJ1-2,CASSLLGLYGYTF,TGTGCCAGCAGCTTACTCGGGCTCTATGGCTACACCTTC
NA,TRBV7-2,TRBD2,TRBJ2-1,CASSLTASGGLPGEQFF,TGTGCCAGCAGCTTAACGGCTAGCGGGGGGCTACCAGGGGAGCAGTTCTTC
NA,TRBV5-6,NA,TRBJ1-2,CASSLVGNYGYTF,TGTGCCAGCAGCTTGGTTGGGAACTATGGCTACACCTTC
NA,TRBV5-1,TRBD1,TRBJ1-2,CASSLDSGTANYGYTF,TGCGCCAGCAGCTTGGATTCCGGGACAGCTAACTATGGCTACACCTTC
NA,TRBV5-1,NA,TRBJ2-7,CASSLGLNPATSYEQYF,TGCGCCAGCAGCTTGGGATTGAACCCAGCGACCTCCTACGAGCAGTACTTC
NA,TRBV5-1,TRBD1,TRBJ1-2,CASSDGTGEWGGYTF,TGCGCCAGCAGCGACGGGACAGGGGAGTGGGGTGGCTACACCTTC
NA,TRBV18,TRBD1,TRBJ2-6,CASSPRDYLRTGTRAGANVLTF,TGTGCCAGCTCACCACGGGATTACCTTAGGACAGGGACTCGGGCCGGGGCCAACGTCCTGACTTTC
NA,TRBV5-1,NA,TRBJ1-3,CASSAGGAYGNTIYF,TGCGCCAGCAGCGCCGGAGGGGCCTATGGAAACACCATATATTTT
NA,TRBV23-1,TRBD2,TRBJ2-2,CASSHKAIAGPNTGELFF,TGCGCCAGCAGTCATAAAGCTATAGCGGGACCGAACACCGGGGAGCTGTTTTTT
NA,TRBV5-1,NA,TRBJ1-2,CASSLMGALGDGYTF,TGCGCCAGCAGCCTGATGGGGGCCTTAGGAGATGGCTACACCTTC
once,TRBV30,NA,TRBJ1-1,CAWSVTWTEAFF,TGTGCCTGGAGTGTAACCTGGACTGAAGCTTTCTTT
NA,TRBV2,NA,TRBJ1-2,CASTRLGGGYGYTF,TGTGCCAGCACGCGACTGGGAGGGGGCTATGGCTACACCTTC
NA,TRBV7-9,TRBD1,TRBJ1-2,CASSLITGGAGYGYTF,TGTGCCAGCAGCTTAATCACAGGGGGCGCGGGCTATGGCTACACCTTC
once,TRBV6-5,TRBD1,TRBJ1-5,CASRNRGTDQPQHF,TGTGCCAGCAGGAACAGGGGGACGGATCAGCCCCAGCATTTT
NA,TRBV2,NA,TRBJ1-1,CASSVGGNTEAFF,TGTGCCAGCAGTGTCGGGGGGAACACTGAAGCTTTCTTT
NA,TRBV4-1,NA,TRBJ2-1,CASSRTLGGYNEQFF,TGCGCCAGCAGCCGGACACTAGGAGGATACAATGAGCAGTTCTTC
NA,TRBV2,TRBD2,TRBJ2-5,CASKGLARETQYF,TGTGCCAGCAAGGGACTAGCTAGGGAGACCCAGTACTTC
NA,TRBV15,TRBD1,TRBJ2-3,CATSREDRVSDTQYF,TGTGCCACCAGCAGAGAGGACAGGGTATCGGATACGCAGTATTTT
NA,TRBV12-3/TRBV12-4,NA,TRBJ2-3,CASSPFTHTQYF,TGTGCCAGCAGTCCTTTCACCCATACGCAGTATTTT
NA,TRBV11-2,NA,TRBJ2-7,CASSTPRTEGYEQYF,TGTGCCAGCAGCACGCCCCGAACGGAGGGCTACGAGCAGTACTTC
once,TRBV5-8,NA,TRBJ1-2,CASSLEQGRYGYTF,TGTGCCAGCAGCTTGGAGCAGGGGCGTTATGGCTACACCTTC
NA,TRBV7-9,TRBD1,TRBJ1-4,CASSLDRHNEKLFF,TGTGCCAGCAGCTTGGACAGGCATAATGAAAAACTGTTTTTT
NA,TRBV30,NA,TRBJ1-2,CACSTPHTF,TGTGCCTGCTCGACCCCGCACACCTTC
NA,TRBV5-1,NA,TRBJ1-2,CASSLDRPIYGYTF,TGCGCCAGCAGCTTGGACAGACCGATCTATGGCTACACCTTC
NA,TRBV7-8,NA,TRBJ2-1,CASSLANEQFF,TGTGCCAGCAGCTTAGCCAATGAGCAGTTCTTC
NA,TRBV27,NA,TRBJ1-1,CASSFFAGDDEAFF,TGTGCCAGCAGTTTTTTTGCAGGAGACGATGAAGCTTTCTTT
once,TRBV9,NA,TRBJ2-3,CASSVDSFPTTDTQYF,TGTGCCAGCAGCGTAGACAGTTTCCCCACCACAGATACGCAGTATTTT
NA,TRBV28,NA,TRBJ1-5,CASSLGRTDQPQHF,TGTGCCAGCAGTTTGGGGAGGACGGATCAGCCCCAGCATTTT
once,TRBV5-1,TRBD2,TRBJ2-1,CASSLAGGASGRGNNEQFF,TGCGCCAGCAGCTTGGCCGGGGGAGCTAGCGGGAGGGGAAACAATGAGCAGTTCTTC
NA,TRBV27,NA,TRBJ2-7,CASSAPRGSSYEQYF,TGTGCCAGCAGTGCCCCCCGGGGATCCTCCTACGAGCAGTACTTC
NA,TRBV15,NA,TRBJ2-1,CATSRGGGPINDEQFF,TGTGCCACCAGCAGAGGAGGGGGACCCATCAACGATGAGCAGTTCTTC
NA,TRBV5-1,TRBD1,TRBJ2-1,CASSLAGQEENEQFF,TGCGCCAGCAGCTTGGCGGGACAGGAGGAAAATGAGCAGTTCTTC
once,TRBV5-1,TRBD1,TRBJ1-2,CASSEGQGTGYTF,TGCGCCAGCAGCGAGGGACAGGGGACCGGCTACACCTTC
NA,TRBV5-1,TRBD2,TRBJ2-7,CASSPTGTSGGEQYF,TGCGCCAGCAGCCCGACCGGGACTAGCGGGGGGGAGCAGTACTTC